This T cell receptor beta chain was captured in a study of regulatory T cells in long-lasting Graves disease (dated by TCRdb to the early 2020s). Concerning the study at large: Newly diagnosed Graves' disease patients had taken antithyroid drugs for less than 3 months. The study was conducted in China and was registered as a clinical trial. Patients with persistent Graves' disease were compared with patients with newly diagnosed Graves' disease using TCR sequencing and RNA sequencing of peripheral blood. A total of about 33 samples underwent TCR sequencing, from some 13 patients with persistent Graves' disease and 20 or so patients with newly diagnosed Graves' disease.

Its CDR3 holds 15 amino acids, cysteine through phenylalanine. The entry retains the CDR3 DNA only, 45 bases that are in frame from base 1. The V end loses 4 bases and the J end loses 0 bases, and a stretch of 13 bases separates them. As encoded in the germline V gene, CDR1 is MGHRA while CDR2 is YSYEKL. Broad study findings and their caveats: The study examined only peripheral blood because the primary lesion, thyroid tissue, could not be accessed. Sequencing and analysis were restricted to the TCR beta chain. As a limitation, the authors acknowledged that the small sample size may reduce accuracy. Persistent Graves' disease patients showed lower TCR Shannon entropy and fewer highly expanded clones than newly diagnosed patients, suggesting clonal expansion. Patients with persistent disease shared more public clonotypes (about 2,500) than newly diagnosed patients did (more than 900). TRBV28, TRBJ1-2 and TRBJ2-5 were preferentially used in persistent disease, while TRBV20-1 and TRBJ2-1 were favored in newly diagnosed disease.

This clonotype was detected a few times. The specificity of this receptor is unknown. Nothing much larger sits one base from this clone, and base qualities are not available. Read against the paper, the sample's time point label means: newly diagnosed GD, antithyroid drugs for less than 3 months. For both TCR sequencing and RNA sequencing, RNA was extracted from PBMCs in TRIzol. The diagnosis of Graves' disease was made according to American Thyroid Association guidelines. Recruitment of patients was carried out at an endocrinology department in Xi'an, China. From each patient, roughly 9 milliliters of peripheral blood was collected into an EDTA anticoagulant tube. Ficoll Paque Plus density gradient separation was used to isolate PBMCs, and no additional T cell sorting was done. An Agilent 2100 Bioanalyzer and agarose gel were used to check RNA quality, while a NanoDrop 2000 measured RNA concentration.

Library method: multiplex PCR. The reads were generated on an Illumina HiSeq 4000. iRepertoire HTBI primers and Arm-PCR amplification of CDR3 regions were used to construct TCR beta libraries. Before sequencing, the PCR products underwent gel purification. In the paper's pipeline: A total of fewer than 80 TRBV and 14 TRBJ segments were identified across samples and were used for gene usage analysis of CDR3 amino acid clonotypes. COPE and FqMerger were used to merge filtered high-quality paired reads into contigs. BLAST was used to align contigs to IMGT TRBV, TRBD and TRBJ reference genes, with CDR3 defined following IMGT. Any clonotype with a frequency above 0.1% was counted as a highly expanded clone. Shannon entropy served as the measure of repertoire diversity, while the Gini coefficient captured V-J evenness. Clonotypes shared by more than one individual were considered public. TCRdb's own reprocessing of the public reads used fastp at Q25 and MiXCR and kept productive beta chains. Merged by CDR3 protein, the rows form single entries marked with the most common genes and DNA. The V and J calls were not made by the authors but by TCRdb's processing. This sample is represented by about 530,000 distinct CDR3 sequences; roughly 16% of them were singletons. Around 25% of the sample is in the top ten clones.

This same sample was also part of a study on T cells in Graves' hyperthyroidism and ophthalmopathy. Drawing on the second study: Stable Graves' hyperthyroidism was defined as the absence of progression to ophthalmopathy over 18 months of follow-up. The hyperthyroidism patients were between 18 and 65 years old and newly diagnosed, with a disease duration of less than 2 months. Any patient with an uncontrolled infection, another autoimmune disease, pregnancy or lactation was excluded. Diagnoses were established on the basis of clinical symptoms, serum thyroxine and TRAb, thyroid ultrasound, and orbital computed tomography. The TCR CDR3 was subjected to a first round of RT-PCR using the HTBI primer set and the Qiagen OneStep RT-PCR kit. Most expanded thyroid clonotypes (frequency above 0.001) were also detected in blood, suggesting blood repertoires may reflect thyroid immune responses. A 13 V-J signature model separated ophthalmopathy from stable hyperthyroidism, with around 88% sensitivity and roughly 84% specificity in cross-validation and 80%/75% in testing. In validation, the model predicted progression to ophthalmopathy with about 71% sensitivity and roughly 72% specificity, a median of about 6.7 months before onset. A discovery cohort of about 95 patients, 43 with Graves' ophthalmopathy and roughly 59 with stable Graves' hyperthyroidism, was used to find distinguishing TCR V-J signatures. Prospective prediction of ophthalmopathy was tested in an independent validation cohort consisting of under 20 hyperthyroidism patients and around 17 patients who later progressed to ophthalmopathy. For training and testing, the 110 or so patients in the discovery cohort were randomly divided in a 7:3 ratio. In more than 5 Graves' hyperthyroidism patients, the study also compared T-cell repertoires from thyroid tissue with T-cell repertoires from blood. After blood sampling, hyperthyroidism patients were treated with methimazole at a starting dose of 30 mg daily, and ophthalmopathy patients were treated with high-dose intravenous methylprednisolone. Libraries were constructed in a second round of multiplex PCR, after which size selection and purification were performed. Sequencing of the libraries was done on an Illumina HiSeq2000 using paired-end 100 bp reads. SOAPnuke was used to process the raw data, throwing out any read that contained adapters or uncalled bases, had a mean Phred below 15, or lacked an exact constant-primer or identifier match. High-quality paired reads were merged using COPE v1.2.5, and each unique nucleotide sequence was defined as a clonotype. Clonotypes were aligned to IMGT TRBV, TRBD and TRBJ reference segments using MiTCR v1.1. The analysis was restricted to V-J combinations with a frequency above 0.0001, which together covered 98% to 99.2% of the repertoires. A TCS score was defined as the ratio of F50 (clonal expansion) to E x V (chaos), with BLOSUM62-based TCRdist applied between CDR3 peptides within each V-J. Welch's t-statistics and random forest reduced 500 to 650 V-J features to fewer than 15, which were used in a naive Bayes classifier (R e1071). No statistical method was used to fix the sample size in advance, and group allocation was not hidden from the investigators. According to the paper, TCR Vbeta CDR3 sequencing was carried out on over 130 peripheral blood samples, which came from fewer than 50 ophthalmopathy, 75 to 80 hyperthyroidism and roughly 17 progressor patients.

The receptor's source is a woman aged 40 to 65 with Graves disease. Donor details come from another sample of the same person, matched by shared clones. The sample here was peripheral blood mononuclear cells (PBMCs), taken at new diagnosis, from a patient treated with antithyroid drugs. The rearrangement combines TRBV4-1 with TRBJ2-7; the D element might be TRBD1 or TRBD2, as each aligns at 5 bases. CDR3 protein: CASSLSWGSSYEQYF. The DNA is as follows: TGCGCCAGCAGCCTGTCTTGGGGGAGCTCCTACGAGCAGTACTTC.